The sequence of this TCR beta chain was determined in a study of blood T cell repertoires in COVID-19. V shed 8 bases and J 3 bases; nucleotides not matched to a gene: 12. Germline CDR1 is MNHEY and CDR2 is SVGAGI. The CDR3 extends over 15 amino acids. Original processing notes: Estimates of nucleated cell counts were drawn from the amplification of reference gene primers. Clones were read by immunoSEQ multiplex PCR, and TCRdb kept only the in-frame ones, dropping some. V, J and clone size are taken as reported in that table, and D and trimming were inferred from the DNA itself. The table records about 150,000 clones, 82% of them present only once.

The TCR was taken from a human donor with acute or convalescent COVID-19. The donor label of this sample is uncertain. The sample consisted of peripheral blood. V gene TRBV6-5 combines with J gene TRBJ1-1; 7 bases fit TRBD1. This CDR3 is CASAITFTGDTEAFF. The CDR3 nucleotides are TGTGCCAGCGCAATCACGTTTACAGGGGACACTGAAGCTTTCTTT.